The sequence of this TCR beta chain was determined in a study of blood T cell repertoires in COVID-19. Study-level information: Cohort 3 recovery required two negative PCRs, clearance, or symptom resolution.

CDR1 is SGHRS and CDR2 is YFSETQ in the germline V gene. The CDR3 has 17 amino acids. V trimming: 3 bases; J trimming: 1 base; junction bases outside the gene matches: 4. Each participant's cohort was designated according to participant-reported clinical history. This table comes from immunoSEQ multiplex PCR, and its TCRdb copy is limited to in-frame clones, with some not included. The sample yields some 200,000 clones, around 85% seen once. The material sequenced was PBMCs or T cells enriched from blood (not recorded which). The rearrangement uses TRBV5-1 and TRBJ2-3; 14 nucleotides line up with TRBD2. The receptor's source is a woman aged 45-59 years in a cohort exposed to, infected with or recovered from COVID-19 (not recorded which). For the CDR3, the DNA is TGCGCCAGCAGCTCTGGGACTAGCGGGGGACGCACAGATACGCAGTATTTT. Amino acid sequence: CASSSGTSGGRTDTQYF.